A single sample gave rise to the 7 T cell receptor beta chains below, sequenced in a study of CXCR3-negative and CXCR3-positive naive CD8 T cells. UMI-labeled TRB cDNA libraries were prepared by 5' RACE. Following a re-call of the 5' RACE reads, TCRdb has one entry per CDR3 protein and lacks DNA. The table lists 100,000 to 150,000 distinct CDR3 sequences. Sequenced material: naive CXCR3- CD8+ T cells from blood. The subset here: CD45RO-CCR7+CD27+CD95- naive CD8+ T cells lacking CXCR3 (TNR3-). Receptors were obtained from a human donor in good health. Some clones in this sample may be carry-over from other donors' samples.

The V and J genes are TRBV28 and TRBJ2-7; TCRdb picks TRBD1, but there is no DNA to check that call. The CDR3 totals 14 residues. Germline CDR1 and CDR2: MDHEN and SYDVKM. The CDR3 sequence: CASSTWDGSYEQYF. The full variable domain, with the rest looked up from reference TRBV28 and TRBJ2-7, is DVKVTQSSRYLVKRTGEKVFLECVQDMDHENMFWYRQDPGLGLRLIYFSYDVKMKEKGDIPEGYSVSREKKERFSLILESASTNQTSMYLCASSTWDGSYEQYFGPGTRLTVT.

The chain is built from TRBV12-3 or TRBV12-4 and TRBJ1-1; TCRdb outputs TRBD1, but without DNA this stays unchecked. The CDR3 extends over 12 amino acids. This CDR3 is CASSTGYTEAFF.

CDR3 amino acids: CASSSRGDRGSYEQYF. The rearrangement joins TRBV7-6 to TRBJ2-7; TCRdb outputs TRBD2, but without DNA this stays unchecked. The CDR3 consists of 16 residues. Germline loops: CDR1 SGHVS, CDR2 FNYEAQ.

The V call is TRBV25-1, the J call TRBJ2-5. The germline V gene has CDR1 MGHDK and CDR2 SYGVNS. The CDR3 length is 12 residues. CDR3 sequence: CASRDIEETQYF. Drawing the rest from reference TRBV25-1 and TRBJ2-5, the complete variable domain is EADIYQTPRYLVIGTGKKITLECSQTMGHDKMYWYQQDPGMELHLIHYSYGVNSTEKGDLSSESTVSRIRTEHFPLTLESARPSHTSQYLCASRDIEETQYFGPGTRLLVL.

The chain has TRBV29-1 and TRBJ2-5; with no DNA, the TCRdb D assignment of TRBD2 cannot be verified. Germline V gene lookup returns CDR1 SQVTM and CDR2 ANQGSEA. The CDR3 covers 16 residues. The CDR3 spells CSVESVGPSLQETQYF.

The chain uses TRBV29-1 and TRBJ2-7; the TCRdb call, TRBD1, lacks DNA for checking. Germline V gene data show CDR1 as SQVTM and CDR2 as ANQGSEA. This CDR3 has 16 residues. CDR3 residues: CRSRRGGKTGPYEQYF.

The V and J genes are TRBV2 and TRBJ2-1. CDR1 SNHLY and CDR2 FYNNEI come from the germline V gene. The CDR3 spans 14 residues. CDR3 region: CASSKEHSENEQFF.